One sample yielded the 14 T cell receptor beta chains listed below, sequenced in a study of CD8+ T cells in alopecia areata. Following extraction, RNA underwent reverse transcription to cDNA, which served as the sequencing template. Sequencing used immunoSEQ multiplex PCR; TCRdb keeps in-frame clones, though not all of them. The data show around 120,000 clones, roughly two fifths seen once. The sequencing sample was made of CD4+ T cells sorted from blood. Receptors originate from a human donor with alopecia areata.

The chain has TRBV7-2 and TRBJ2-7; the D is unclear. The CDR3 totals 14 residues. V dropped 5 bases and J dropped 2 bases, with 13 bases sitting between them. Germline CDR1 is SGHTA and CDR2 is FQGNSA. CDR3 loop: CASSPYGSAYEQYF. Here the CDR3 DNA reads TGTGCCAGCAGCCCCTACGGGTCCGCCTACGAGCAGTACTTC. The full variable domain, with the rest looked up from reference TRBV7-2 and TRBJ2-7, is GAGVSQSPSNKVTEKGKDVELRCDPISGHTALYWYRQSLGQGLEFLIYFQGNSAPDKSGLPSDRFSAERTGGSVSTLTIQRTQQEDSAVYLCASSPYGSAYEQYFGPGTRLTVT.

The chain employs TRBV7-2 and TRBJ1-6; D uncertain. The CDR3 totals 12 residues. Trimming stripped 3 bases from V and 10 bases from J, with 7 bases between. From germline, CDR1 is SGHTA and CDR2 FQGNSA. CDR3 amino acids: CASSFAQSPLHF. Here the CDR3 DNA reads TGTGCCAGCAGCTTCGCCCAGTCACCCCTCCACTTT.

In this sample, this clone turned up a few times. V and J are TRBV7-2 and TRBJ2-7; D is undetermined. The CDR3 length is 13 residues. CDR1 and CDR2 from the germline V gene are SGHTA and FQGNSA. V was pared by 4 bases and J by 7 bases, with 14 bases between. CDR3 region: CASSSVPPREQYF. DNA for the CDR3: TGTGCCAGCAGCTCGGTCCCCCCCAGAGAGCAGTACTTC.

This clone was seen a few times. This chain links TRBV10-3 with TRBJ2-3; D may be TRBD1 (5 bases). With 3 bases removed from V and 3 bases from J, the gap between germline ends came to 10 bases. This CDR3 is built from 14 residues. Germline lookup yields CDR1 ENHRY and CDR2 SYGVKD. For the CDR3, the DNA is TGTGCCATCAGTGATCAGGGATGGACAGATACGCAGTATTTT. This translates into CAISDQGWTDTQYF.

This chain links TRBV29-1 with TRBJ1-5; D not certain. CDR3 length: 13 residues. V lost 5 bases and J lost 6, with 14 bases in between. Per the germline V gene, CDR1 is SQVTM and CDR2 is ANQGSEA. The CDR3 nucleotides read TGCAGCGTTAGTGCGGGAGTAGGTCAGCCCCAGCATTTT. Protein sequence: CSVSAGVGQPQHF.

V gene TRBV7-2 combines with J gene TRBJ1-2; 7 bases fit TRBD1. V lost 2 bases, J lost 4 bases, and 10 bases stayed unmatched. Germline V lookup: CDR1 SGHTA, CDR2 FQGNSA. This CDR3 has 16 amino acids. CDR3 coding DNA: TGTGCCAGCAGCTTATGGGAGACAGGGAGGACCTATGGCTACACCTTC. It yields the protein CASSLWETGRTYGYTF.

This clone was found a few times. The chain employs TRBV7-2 and TRBJ2-3; D gene uncertain. Trimming stripped 2 bases from V and 4 bases from J, with 4 bases between. Per germline, CDR1 SGHTA and CDR2 FQGNSA. The CDR3 covers 12 residues. This chain's CDR3 is CASSLSSDTQYF. For the CDR3, the DNA is TGTGCCAGCAGCTTATCGTCAGATACGCAGTATTTT.

J is TRBJ2-3 and V is TRBV29-1; D not certain. CDR3 length equals 10 residues. V lost 2 bases and J lost 7, with 4 bases in between. The germline V gene encodes CDR1 SQVTM and CDR2 ANQGSEA. The CDR3 sequence is CSVEQYTQYF. The CDR3 nucleotides read TGCAGCGTTGAACAATATACGCAGTATTTT.

The rearrangement links TRBV29-1 to TRBJ2-3; the D gene is possibly TRBD2 (6 bases). V lost 4 bases to trimming and J lost 0 bases, with 11 bases between them. The CDR3 is made up of 14 amino acids. CDR1 SQVTM and CDR2 ANQGSEA come from the germline V gene. Here the CDR3 reads CSVGVGTSTDTQYF. CDR3 coding DNA: TGCAGCGTTGGGGTGGGGACTAGCACAGATACGCAGTATTTT.

The chain has TRBV30 and TRBJ2-5; D remains ambiguous. Near its end, the DNA agrees better with TRBJ2-7, so the J call may be wrong. Germline V CDR1 and CDR2: GTSNPN, SVGIG (reference sequence). The CDR3 loop spans 15 amino acids. The CDR3 sequence is CAWSVRVTIPYEQYF. In DNA form, the CDR3 reads TGTGCCTGGAGTGTACGCGTGACAATCCCCTACGAGCAGTACTTC.

The V gene is TRBV15, the J gene TRBJ2-1; D ambiguous. V lost 8 bases to trimming and J lost 3 bases, with 11 bases between them. The CDR3 consists of 13 residues. Germline V gives CDR1 LNHNV, CDR2 YYDKDF (reference sequence). For the CDR3, the DNA is TGTGCCACCTCGTTCCCCAACTACAATGAGCAGTTCTTC. Amino acids: CATSFPNYNEQFF.

This clone was detected a few times. The chain couples TRBV5-1 to TRBJ2-3; D is possibly TRBD1 or TRBD2 (5 bases each). CDR3 size: 13 residues. Germline-derived CDR1 and CDR2 are SGHRS and YFSETQ. V was shortened by 3 bases and J by 1 base, with 6 bases between the two germline ends. The DNA for the CDR3 is TGCGCCAGCAGCTCGGGGCGCACAGATACGCAGTATTTT. Its translation: CASSSGRTDTQYF.

The CDR3, as DNA: TGTGCCAGCAGGGTAGCGGGGCCTGTGGAGACCCAGTACTTC. It translates to CASRVAGPVETQYF. The rearrangement joins TRBV7-2 to TRBJ2-5; 8 bases agree with TRBD2. Germline CDR1 is SGHTA and CDR2 is FQGNSA. The CDR3 is 14 amino acids. The trim removed 6 bases at V and 5 bases at J, leaving 8 bases unmatched.

The rearrangement links TRBV4-1 to TRBJ2-5, with D unresolved. V lost 4 bases, J lost 1 base, and 7 bases lay in between. The CDR3 totals 13 residues. In germline, CDR1 is MGHRA, CDR2 YSYEKL. The CDR3 nucleotides are TGCGCCAGCAGCCCGAGTCCCCAAGAGACCCAGTACTTC. Its translation is CASSPSPQETQYF.